A selection of T cell receptor beta chains follows, all from one sample in a study of blood T cell repertoires in COVID-19. Only in-frame clones appear in the TCRdb table, and some are missing; sequencing was by immunoSEQ multiplex PCR. The sample shows roughly 100,000 clones, 71% of them seen only once. The sequenced material came from peripheral blood. The receptors stem from a human donor with acute or convalescent COVID-19. The donor label of this sample is uncertain. Each CDR3 is given with its conserved first and last residue. Fields, in order: J gene, V gene, clone size, D gene, CDR3 protein, CDR3 DNA. A D gene is named only where the DNA matches it firmly. The listing skips clone size in some rows; elsewhere it reads once, few, many or a size class.

TRBJ2-3 TRBV7-3 NA NA CASSLGPSTDTQYF TGTGCCAGCAGTTTGGGGCCTAGCACAGATACGCAGTATTTT
TRBJ1-2 TRBV25-1 few NA CASSEEGPANGYTF TGTGCCAGCAGTGAAGAGGGCCCCGCGAATGGCTACACCTTC
TRBJ2-7 TRBV7-9 NA TRBD1 CASSPSAGGHEQYF TGTGCCAGCAGCCCTTCGGCAGGGGGCCACGAGCAGTACTTC
TRBJ2-1 TRBV6-5 NA TRBD1 CASRPTGNYNEQFF TGTGCCAGCAGACCGACAGGGAACTACAATGAGCAGTTCTTC
TRBJ1-5 TRBV29-1 once TRBD1 CSVADRGKPQHF TGCAGCGTGGCGGACAGGGGGAAGCCCCAGCATTTT
TRBJ1-6 TRBV30 NA TRBD1 CATTGTAKSSYNSPLHF TGTGCCACCACCGGGACAGCGAAAAGCTCCTATAATTCACCCCTCCACTTT
TRBJ1-1 TRBV20-1 NA NA CSASRQVEAFF TGCAGTGCTAGCCGACAGGTTGAAGCTTTCTTT
TRBJ1-6 TRBV18 NA NA CASSQTGANSPLHF TGTGCCAGCTCACAGACAGGAGCTAATTCACCCCTCCACTTT
TRBJ2-5 TRBV3-1/TRBV3-2 NA NA CASSQQVRETQYF TGTGCCAGCAGCCAACAGGTCCGGGAGACCCAGTACTTC
TRBJ2-1 TRBV7-9 NA TRBD2 CASSGSGLAGAFSYNEQFF TGTGCCAGCAGCGGATCGGGACTAGCGGGGGCTTTCTCCTACAATGAGCAGTTCTTC
TRBJ2-3 TRBV9 NA NA CASSPLGGGRTDTQYF TGTGCCAGCAGCCCCCTGGGCGGGGGCCGCACAGATACGCAGTATTTT
TRBJ2-1 TRBV28 few TRBD2 CASSLAGGLFEQFF TGTGCCAGCAGTCTAGCGGGGGGGCTGTTTGAGCAGTTCTTC
TRBJ2-2 TRBV6-4 NA TRBD2 CASSDPKELAGPANTGELFF TGTGCCAGCAGTGACCCGAAAGAGTTAGCGGGGCCGGCGAACACCGGGGAGCTGTTTTTT
TRBJ1-1 TRBV5-4 few NA CASSLAGGLNAFF TGTGCCAGCAGCTTGGCCGGGGGTTTGAACGCTTTCTTT
TRBJ1-6 TRBV4-2 once NA CASSQDGSYNSPLHF TGTGCCAGCAGCCAAGATGGGAGTTATAATTCACCCCTCCACTTT
TRBJ1-4 TRBV14 NA NA CASSPTRGVREKLFF TGTGCCAGCAGCCCGACCAGGGGAGTGAGGGAAAAACTGTTTTTT
TRBJ2-1 TRBV10-3 NA TRBD1 CAISAIVGQGSNEQFF TGTGCCATCAGCGCCATAGTTGGACAGGGGTCCAATGAGCAGTTCTTC
TRBJ1-6 TRBV6-4 NA NA CASIRTQLKVLGLHF TGTGCCAGCATTAGGACACAACTTAAGGTTTTGGGCCTCCACTTT
TRBJ1-3 TRBV20-1 NA NA CSASRSSSGNTIYF TGCAGTGCTAGTCGGTCTAGCTCTGGAAACACCATATATTTT
TRBJ2-3 TRBV3-1/TRBV3-2 once TRBD2 CASSQSGASTDTQYF TGTGCCAGCAGCCAGAGCGGGGCTAGCACAGATACGCAGTATTTT
TRBJ2-2 TRBV10-3 few NA CAIKPLDTGELFF TGTGCCATCAAACCACTCGACACCGGGGAGCTGTTTTTT
TRBJ1-1 TRBV28 NA TRBD1 CASSPAGQGANAFF TGTGCCAGCAGTCCTGCGGGACAGGGGGCGAATGCTTTCTTT
TRBJ2-2 TRBV11-3 NA NA CASSFGDRYTGELFF TGTGCCAGCAGCTTTGGCGACAGATACACCGGGGAGCTGTTTTTT
TRBJ2-7 TRBV11-1 NA NA CASSSDRNEQYF TGTGCCAGCAGCTCCGACAGAAACGAGCAGTACTTC
TRBJ1-6 TRBV7-8 NA NA CASSLSTAYNSPLHF TGTGCCAGCAGCTTATCGACAGCCTATAATTCACCCCTCCACTTT
TRBJ2-7 TRBV4-1 NA NA CASSQGGRPYEQYF TGCGCCAGCAGCCAAGGAGGTCGCCCCTACGAGCAGTACTTC
TRBJ1-1 TRBV10-2 NA TRBD1 CASSRTGDTEAFF TGCGCCAGCAGCCGTACAGGGGACACTGAAGCTTTCTTT
TRBJ1-4 TRBV4-1 NA NA CASRGVLTGFEKLFF TGCGCCAGCAGAGGGGTACTTACAGGGTTCGAAAAACTGTTTTTT
TRBJ1-6 TRBV19 NA NA CASREQGTYNSPLHF TGTGCCAGTAGGGAACAGGGAACCTATAATTCACCCCTCCACTTT
TRBJ2-1 TRBV7-8 NA TRBD2 CASSGLAGYYNEQFF TGTGCCAGCAGCGGACTAGCGGGGTACTACAATGAGCAGTTCTTC
TRBJ1-2 TRBV12-3/TRBV12-4 NA TRBD1 CASSRDRPYGYTF TGTGCCAGCAGTCGGGACAGACCCTATGGCTACACCTTC
TRBJ2-3 TRBV5-5 NA TRBD2 CASRPGGGFGTDTQYF TGTGCCAGCAGACCGGGGGGGGGCTTCGGCACAGATACGCAGTATTTT
TRBJ1-1 TRBV19 medium-sized NA CASSWAGAATEAFF TGTGCCAGTAGTTGGGCAGGCGCTGCTACTGAAGCTTTCTTT
TRBJ1-2 TRBV19 NA NA CASSIRGGDYGYTF TGTGCCAGTAGTATCCGCGGGGGGGACTATGGCTACACCTTC
TRBJ2-3 TRBV27 NA TRBD2 CASSSTQTSGGPNTQYF TGTGCCAGCAGTTCCACCCAGACTAGCGGGGGGCCAAATACGCAGTATTTT
TRBJ2-4 TRBV28 NA TRBD1 CASSSDRAAKNIQYF TGTGCCAGCAGCTCCGACAGGGCGGCCAAAAACATTCAGTACTTC
TRBJ1-5 TRBV5-1 NA TRBD1 CASSYGTGGQPQHF TGCGCCAGCAGCTACGGGACAGGGGGTCAGCCCCAGCATTTT
TRBJ2-2 TRBV4-1 NA TRBD2 CASSNSAGGLRELFF TGCGCCAGCAGCAATTCAGCGGGGGGGCTCCGGGAGCTGTTTTTT
TRBJ2-1 TRBV4-2 medium-sized TRBD2 CASSQELSWTSGGLYNEQFF TGTGCCAGCAGCCAAGAACTCTCATGGACTAGCGGGGGTCTCTACAATGAGCAGTTCTTC
TRBJ2-5 TRBV18 NA NA CASSLGLQETQYF TGTGCCAGCTCCCTAGGACTTCAAGAGACCCAGTACTTC
TRBJ2-3 TRBV7-7 NA TRBD1 CASSPGQGAATDTQYF TGTGCTAGCAGCCCGGGACAGGGGGCTGCGACAGATACGCAGTATTTT
TRBJ1-1 TRBV5-1 few NA CASSFLVGAPEAFF TGCGCCAGCAGCTTTTTAGTGGGAGCCCCTGAAGCTTTCTTT
TRBJ1-5 TRBV5-8 NA TRBD1 CASSRYGTGEYQPQHF TGTGCCAGCAGCCGTTATGGGACAGGGGAATATCAGCCCCAGCATTTT
TRBJ1-1 TRBV6-5 NA NA CATRDTLNTEAFF TGTGCCACCCGGGACACCTTGAACACTGAAGCTTTCTTT
TRBJ2-3 TRBV11-3 once TRBD2 CASSSGVAGGTDTQYF TGTGCCAGCAGCTCCGGTGTAGCGGGGGGTACTGATACGCAGTATTTT
TRBJ1-2 TRBV28 once NA CASSLGGANYGYTF TGTGCCAGCAGTTTAGGGGGGGCCAACTATGGCTACACCTTC
TRBJ2-5 TRBV7-2 NA TRBD1 CASSLGGQGAKTQYF TGTGCCAGCAGCTTAGGAGGACAGGGGGCGAAGACCCAGTACTTC
TRBJ2-1 TRBV6-2/TRBV6-3 NA TRBD2 CASSRAGGSSYNEQFF TGTGCCAGCAGTCGAGCGGGGGGCTCCTCCTACAATGAGCAGTTCTTC
TRBJ1-1 TRBV13 NA NA CASSLQNTEAFF TGTGCCAGCAGCTTACAGAACACTGAAGCTTTCTTT
TRBJ2-3 TRBV7-2 NA TRBD1 CASSLYSRTGGLDTQYF TGTGCCAGCAGCTTATATTCCCGGACAGGGGGGTTAGATACGCAGTATTTT
TRBJ1-4 TRBV27 NA NA CASSPTGPLSGLFF TGTGCCAGCAGTCCGACAGGTCCCCTTTCGGGACTGTTTTTT
TRBJ1-5 TRBV19 NA TRBD1 CASMEQGGYSNQPQHF TGTGCCAGTATGGAGCAGGGGGGCTATAGCAATCAGCCCCAGCATTTT
TRBJ1-1 TRBV19 NA NA CASSFGRDTEAFF TGTGCCAGTAGTTTTGGGAGGGACACTGAAGCTTTCTTT
TRBJ2-7 TRBV5-1 NA TRBD2 CASSLGRGGYEQYF TGCGCCAGCAGCTTAGGACGCGGGGGCTACGAGCAGTACTTC